The clone carrying this T cell receptor (beta chain) was seen a handful of times. Its antigen is not known. TCRdb's table, derived via immunoSEQ multiplex PCR, lists solely in-frame clones and lacks some. The sample carries about 60,000 clones, over 70% recorded once. This record belongs to a study of radiotherapy plus CTLA-4 blockade in lung cancer. Across the whole study: Objective responses emerged in about 20% of patients, and around 31% attained disease control. Study-level results: Early blood T cell clone dynamics reportedly forecast response best, with interferon-beta. TCR clones from tumors expanded in blood after radiotherapy plus ipilimumab.

CDR1 and CDR2 from the germline V gene are SGHNT and YYREEE (reference sequence). V lost 2 bases, J lost 3 bases, and 2 bases stayed unmatched. The CDR3 sequence is 13 residues long. The study gave focal radiation plus ipilimumab CTLA-4 blockade to patients with chemo-refractory metastatic non-small-cell lung cancer. The sample here was peripheral blood, taken from a patient treated with radiotherapy plus ipilimumab. The clonotype comes from a human donor with non-small cell lung cancer who had a partial response to radiotherapy plus ipilimumab. The rearrangement links TRBV5-4 to TRBJ2-7; 7 nucleotides line up with TRBD1. The CDR3 DNA reads TGTGCCAGCAGCTTCAGGACAGGCTACGAGCAGTACTTC. It translates to CASSFRTGYEQYF.